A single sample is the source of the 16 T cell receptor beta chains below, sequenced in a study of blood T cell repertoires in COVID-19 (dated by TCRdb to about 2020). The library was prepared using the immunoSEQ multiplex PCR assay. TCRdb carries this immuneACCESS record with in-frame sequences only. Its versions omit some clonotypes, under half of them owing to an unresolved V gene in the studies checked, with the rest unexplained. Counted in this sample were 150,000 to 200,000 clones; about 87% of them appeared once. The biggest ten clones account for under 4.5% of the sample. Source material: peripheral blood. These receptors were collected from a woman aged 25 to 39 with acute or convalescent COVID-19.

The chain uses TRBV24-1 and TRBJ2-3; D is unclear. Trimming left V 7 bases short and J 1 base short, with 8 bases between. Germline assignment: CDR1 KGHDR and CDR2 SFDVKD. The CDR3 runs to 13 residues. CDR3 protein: CATSPQGTDTQYF. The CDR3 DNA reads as TGTGCCACCAGCCCCCAGGGCACAGATACGCAGTATTTT.

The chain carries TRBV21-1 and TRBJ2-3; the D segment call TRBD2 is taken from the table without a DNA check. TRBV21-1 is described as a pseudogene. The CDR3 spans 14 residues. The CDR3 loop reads CASSNTEGGDTQYF. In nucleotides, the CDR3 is TGTGCCAGCAGCAATACGGAGGGGGGGGATACGCAGTATTTT.

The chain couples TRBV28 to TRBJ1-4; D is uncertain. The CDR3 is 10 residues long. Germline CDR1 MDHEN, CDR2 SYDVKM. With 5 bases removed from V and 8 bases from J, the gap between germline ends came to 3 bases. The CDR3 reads CASSGEKLFF. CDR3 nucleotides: TGTGCCAGCAGTGGCGAAAAACTGTTTTTT.

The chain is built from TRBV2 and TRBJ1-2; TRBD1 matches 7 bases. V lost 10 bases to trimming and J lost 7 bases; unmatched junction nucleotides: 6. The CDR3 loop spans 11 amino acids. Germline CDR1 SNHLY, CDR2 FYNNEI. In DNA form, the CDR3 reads TGTGCCACTGACAGGGATGGTGGCTACACCTTC. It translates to CATDRDGGYTF.

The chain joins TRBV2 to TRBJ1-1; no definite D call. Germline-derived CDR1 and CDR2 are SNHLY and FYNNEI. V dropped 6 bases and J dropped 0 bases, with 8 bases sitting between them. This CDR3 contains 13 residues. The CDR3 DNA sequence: TGTGCCAGCAGACGGGGTCTGAACACTGAAGCTTTCTTT. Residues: CASRRGLNTEAFF.

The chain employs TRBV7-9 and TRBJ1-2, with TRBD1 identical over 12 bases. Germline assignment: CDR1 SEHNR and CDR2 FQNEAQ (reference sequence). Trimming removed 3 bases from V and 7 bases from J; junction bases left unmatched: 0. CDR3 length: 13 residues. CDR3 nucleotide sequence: TGTGCCAGCAGCTTGGGACAGGGGGCTGGCTACACCTTC. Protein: CASSLGQGAGYTF.

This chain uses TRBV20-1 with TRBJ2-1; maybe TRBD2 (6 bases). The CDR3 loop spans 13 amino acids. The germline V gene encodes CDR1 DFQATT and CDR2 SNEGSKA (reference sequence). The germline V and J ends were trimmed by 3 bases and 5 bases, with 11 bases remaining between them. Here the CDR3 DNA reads TGCAGTGCTAGTGGGCGGGGCCACAATGAGCAGTTCTTC. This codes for CSASGRGHNEQFF.

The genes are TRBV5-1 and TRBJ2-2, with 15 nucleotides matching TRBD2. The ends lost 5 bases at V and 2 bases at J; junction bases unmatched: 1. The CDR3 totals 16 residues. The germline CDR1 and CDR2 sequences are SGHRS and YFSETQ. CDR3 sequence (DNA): TGCGCCAGCAGGGGACTAGCGGGAGGAAACACCGGGGAGCTGTTTTTT. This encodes CASRGLAGGNTGELFF.

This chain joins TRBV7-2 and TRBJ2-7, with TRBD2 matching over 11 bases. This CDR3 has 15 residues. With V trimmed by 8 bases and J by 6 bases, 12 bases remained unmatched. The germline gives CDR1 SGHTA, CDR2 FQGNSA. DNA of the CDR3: TGTGCCAGCCGGGACATGCGTAGCGGGAGGGGCGAGCAGTACTTC. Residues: CASRDMRSGRGEQYF.

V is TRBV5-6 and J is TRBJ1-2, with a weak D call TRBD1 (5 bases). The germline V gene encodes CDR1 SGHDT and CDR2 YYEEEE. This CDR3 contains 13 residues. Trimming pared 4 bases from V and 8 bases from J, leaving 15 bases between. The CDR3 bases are TGTGCCAGCAGCCCGGGGGAGGCATGGGGCTACACCTTC. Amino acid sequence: CASSPGEAWGYTF.

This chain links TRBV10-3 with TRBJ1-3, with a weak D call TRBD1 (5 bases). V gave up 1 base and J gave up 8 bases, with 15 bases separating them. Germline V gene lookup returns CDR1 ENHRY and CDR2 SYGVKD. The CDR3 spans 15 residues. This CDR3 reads CAISEFERGGDTIYF. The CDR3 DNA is TGTGCCATCAGTGAGTTTGAGCGCGGAGGGGACACCATATATTTT.

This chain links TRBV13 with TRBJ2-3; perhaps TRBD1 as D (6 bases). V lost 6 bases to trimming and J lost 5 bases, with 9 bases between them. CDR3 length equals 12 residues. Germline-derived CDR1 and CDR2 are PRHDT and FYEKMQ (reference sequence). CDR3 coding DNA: TGTGCCAGCAGTCTCAGGGGAGATACGCAGTATTTT. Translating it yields CASSLRGDTQYF. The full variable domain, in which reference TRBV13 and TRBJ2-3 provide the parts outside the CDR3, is AAGVIQSPRHLIKEKRETATLKCYPIPRHDTVYWYQQGPGQDPQFLISFYEKMQSDKGSIPDRFSAQQFSDYHSELNMSSLELGDSALYFCASSLRGDTQYFGPGTRLTVL.

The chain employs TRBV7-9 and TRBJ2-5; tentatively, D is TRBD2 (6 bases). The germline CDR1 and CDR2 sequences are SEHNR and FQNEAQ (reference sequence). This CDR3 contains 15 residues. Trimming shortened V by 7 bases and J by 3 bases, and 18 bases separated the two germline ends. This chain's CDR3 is CASTRTTRAEETQYF. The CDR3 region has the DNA TGTGCCAGCACCCGGACGACTAGAGCTGAAGAGACCCAGTACTTC.

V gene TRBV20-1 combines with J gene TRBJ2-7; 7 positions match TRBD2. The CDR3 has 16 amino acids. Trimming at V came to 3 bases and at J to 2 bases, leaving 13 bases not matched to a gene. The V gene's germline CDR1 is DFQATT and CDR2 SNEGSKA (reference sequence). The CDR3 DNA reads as TGCAGTGCTAGTAGACCGGGCGGGAGAGGGACCTACGAGCAGTACTTC. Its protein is CSASRPGGRGTYEQYF.

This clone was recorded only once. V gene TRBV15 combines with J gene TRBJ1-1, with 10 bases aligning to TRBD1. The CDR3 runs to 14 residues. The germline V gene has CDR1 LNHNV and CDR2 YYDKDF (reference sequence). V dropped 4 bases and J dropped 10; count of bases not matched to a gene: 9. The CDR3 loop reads CATSKGQGTFGAFF. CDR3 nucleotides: TGTGCCACCAGCAAGGGACAGGGGACTTTCGGAGCTTTCTTT. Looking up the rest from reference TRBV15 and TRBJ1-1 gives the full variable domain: DAMVIQNPRYQVTQFGKPVTLSCSQTLNHNVMYWYQQKSSQAPKLLFHYYDKDFNNEADTPDNFQSRRPNTSFCFLDIRSPGLGDTAMYLCATSKGQGTFGAFFGQGTRLTVV.

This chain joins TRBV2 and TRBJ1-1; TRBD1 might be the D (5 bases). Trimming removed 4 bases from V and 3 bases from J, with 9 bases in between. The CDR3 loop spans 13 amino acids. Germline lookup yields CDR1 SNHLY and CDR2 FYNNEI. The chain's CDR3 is CASSVATDTEAFF. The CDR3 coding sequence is TGTGCCAGCAGTGTGGCGACAGACACTGAAGCTTTCTTT. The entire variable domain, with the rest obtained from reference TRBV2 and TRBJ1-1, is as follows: EPEVTQTPSHQVTQMGQEVILRCVPISNHLYFYWYRQILGQKVEFLVSFYNNEISEKSEIFDDQFSVERPDGSNFTLKIRSTKLEDSAMYFCASSVATDTEAFFGQGTRLTVV.